The 8 T cell receptor beta chains presented below share a single source sample, sequenced in a study of T-cell memory formation after mild COVID-19. Each CDR3 protein gets one entry after TCRdb re-called the 5' RACE reads with MiXCR. The table has around 150,000 distinct CDR3 sequences, roughly 12% seen once. Sequenced: PBMCs or a T cell subset sorted from them (not recorded which). The receptor set was obtained from a man aged 18 to 29 who had mild COVID-19 (a few samples of this study predate the infection). Cell type and time point are not known.

This chain joins TRBV19 and TRBJ2-6; D is perhaps TRBD1 (6 bases). The germline V and J ends were trimmed by 7 bases and 2 bases, with 15 bases remaining between them. The CDR3 is made up of 16 amino acids. The germline gives CDR1 LNHDA, CDR2 SQIVND (reference sequence). The CDR3 sequence is CASTDLPGAGANVLTF. Here the CDR3 DNA reads TGTGCCAGTACCGATCTGCCAGGGGCTGGGGCCAACGTCCTGACTTTC. The full variable domain, in which reference TRBV19 and TRBJ2-6 provide the parts outside the CDR3, is DGGITQSPKYLFRKEGQNVTLSCEQNLNHDAMYWYRQDPGQGLRLIYYSQIVNDFQKGDIAEGYSVSREKKESFPLTVTSAQKNPTAFYLCASTDLPGAGANVLTFGAGSRLTVL.

The chain couples TRBV6-6 to TRBJ2-3, with no clear D. Germline assignment: CDR1 MNHNY and CDR2 SVGAGI (reference sequence). Trimming pared 9 bases from V and 2 bases from J, leaving 12 bases between. The CDR3 is made up of 13 amino acids. CDR3 in DNA: TGTGCCAGTCGTCCGGATCCCACAGATACGCAGTATTTT. The encoded protein is CASRPDPTDTQYF.

This clonotype has at least ten counts. The chain employs TRBV5-1 and TRBJ1-1; 7 nucleotides agree with TRBD1. Germline V gene data show CDR1 as SGHRS and CDR2 as YFSETQ. Losses at the gene ends were 0 bases for V and 7 bases for J; bases not matched to a gene: 6. This CDR3 has 14 amino acids. The CDR3 sequence is CASSLERGTDEAFF. The CDR3 coding sequence is TGCGCCAGCAGCTTGGAGCGGGGGACAGATGAAGCTTTCTTT. Based on the CDR3 plus reference TRBV5-1 and TRBJ1-1, the full variable domain is KAGVTQTPRYLIKTRGQQVTLSCSPISGHRSVSWYQQTPGQGLQFLFEYFSETQRNKGNFPGRFSGRQFSNSRSEMNVSTLELGDSALYLCASSLERGTDEAFFGQGTRLTVV.

In its sample, this clonotype was seen a few times. The chain has TRBV4-1 and TRBJ2-7; D may match TRBD1 or TRBD2 (6 bases each). V lost 1 base, J lost 6 bases, and 10 bases lay in between. Germline assignment: CDR1 MGHRA and CDR2 YSYEKL. This CDR3 is 13 amino acids long. The DNA of the CDR3 is TGCGCCAGCAGCCAAGTTAGGGGGGCCGAGCAGTACTTC. It is translated as CASSQVRGAEQYF.

This clonotype has at least ten counts. This chain uses TRBV5-1 with TRBJ2-7; a possible D gene is TRBD1 (6 bases). The CDR3 extends over 15 amino acids. Germline CDR1 and CDR2: SGHRS and YFSETQ. V dropped 5 bases and J dropped 3 bases, with 18 bases sitting between them. The DNA of the CDR3 is TGCGCCAGCAGATCTACTCCCGAAGGGGGCTACGAGCAGTACGTC. This codes for CASRSTPEGGYEQYV.

The rearrangement joins TRBV29-1 to TRBJ2-3; D may be TRBD1 or TRBD2 (6 bases each). The CDR3 contains 13 residues. The V end lost 4 bases, the J end lost 2 bases, and 10 bases lay between the germline ends. Germline V gives CDR1 SQVTM, CDR2 ANQGSEA. The CDR3 bases are TGCAGCGTTGGGGGGGCCGACACAGATACGCAGTATTTT. This encodes CSVGGADTDTQYF.

The table lists this clonotype with a few counts. V usage is TRBV20-1 and J usage is TRBJ2-7; D uncertain. CDR3 length: 13 residues. Deletions cut 3 bases from V and 3 bases from J, with 12 bases between. In germline, CDR1 is DFQATT, CDR2 SNEGSKA (reference sequence). In nucleotides, the CDR3 is TGCAGTGCTAGTAAGGACCCGAACTACGAGCAGTACTTC. Encoded protein: CSASKDPNYEQYF.

This rearrangement joins TRBV12-3 or TRBV12-4 to TRBJ1-2; 10 nucleotides match TRBD1. J gave up 3 bases and V 1 base, and 5 bases lay outside the gene matches. The CDR3 loop spans 16 amino acids. The chain's CDR3 is CASSLGGGQGDYGYTF. In nucleotides, the CDR3 is TGTGCCAGCAGTTTAGGGGGAGGACAGGGGGACTATGGCTACACCTTC.